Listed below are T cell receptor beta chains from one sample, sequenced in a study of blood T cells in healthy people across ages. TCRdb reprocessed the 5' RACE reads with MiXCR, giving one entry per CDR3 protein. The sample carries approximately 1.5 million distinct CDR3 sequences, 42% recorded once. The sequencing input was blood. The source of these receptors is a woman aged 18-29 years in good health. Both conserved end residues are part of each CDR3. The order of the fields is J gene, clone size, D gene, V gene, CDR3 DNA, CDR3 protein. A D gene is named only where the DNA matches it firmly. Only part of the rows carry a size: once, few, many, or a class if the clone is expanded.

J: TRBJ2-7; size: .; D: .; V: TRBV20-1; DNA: TGCAGTGCCGGTGGGCGGTCAGCCTACGAGCAGTACTTC; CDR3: CSAGGRSAYEQYF
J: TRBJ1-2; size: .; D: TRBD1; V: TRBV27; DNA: TGTGCCAGCAGATACGCAGGGGGCGCGCACTATGGCTACACCTTC; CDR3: CASRYAGGAHYGYTF
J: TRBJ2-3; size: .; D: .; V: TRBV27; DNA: TGTGCCAGCAGCCGCCCTCCGTTTGGTACGCAGTATTTT; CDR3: CASSRPPFGTQYF
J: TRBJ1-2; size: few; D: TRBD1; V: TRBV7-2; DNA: TGTGCCAGCAGCTTTCAAGGACAGGGTGCTTTTTATGGCTACACCTTC; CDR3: CASSFQGQGAFYGYTF
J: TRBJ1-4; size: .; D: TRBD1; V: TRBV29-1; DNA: TGCAGCGTTGAGGACAGGGGGCGCGGAGGGGATGAAAAACTGTTTTTT; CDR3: CSVEDRGRGGDEKLFF
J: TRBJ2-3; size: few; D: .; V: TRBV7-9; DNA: TGTGCCAGCACCTATGGGGGGGCCCCTACAGATACGCAGTATTTT; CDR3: CASTYGGAPTDTQYF
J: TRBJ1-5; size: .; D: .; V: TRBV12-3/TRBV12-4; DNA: TGTGCCAGCAGTGAACGACAGTATAGCAATCAGCCCCAGCATTTT; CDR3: CASSERQYSNQPQHF
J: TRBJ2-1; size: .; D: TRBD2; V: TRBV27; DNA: TGTGCCAGCCTGTCGTGGACTAGCGGAGAGCAGTTCTTC; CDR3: CASLSWTSGEQFF
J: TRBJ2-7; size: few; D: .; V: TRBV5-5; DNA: TGTGCCAGCAGCTTGCCAGGATCGGTTGACGAGCAGTACTTC; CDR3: CASSLPGSVDEQYF
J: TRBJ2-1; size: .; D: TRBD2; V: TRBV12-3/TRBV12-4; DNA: TGTGCCAGCAGTTTAGATCTAGCGGGAGGAGGTAATGAGCAGTTCTTC; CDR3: CASSLDLAGGGNEQFF
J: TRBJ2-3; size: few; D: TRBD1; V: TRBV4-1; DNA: TGCGCCAGCAGCCAATGGGCAGGGGGAATAGATACGCAGTATTTT; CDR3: CASSQWAGGIDTQYF
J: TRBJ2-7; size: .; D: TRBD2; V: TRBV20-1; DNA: TGCAGTGCTAGAGATTCTAGCGGGGGGGCCTCCTACAATGAGCAGTACTTC; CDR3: CSARDSSGGASYNEQYF
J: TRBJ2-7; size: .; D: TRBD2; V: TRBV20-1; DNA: TGCAGTGCTGGTGGGACTAGCGGAGCCTACGAGCAGTACTTC; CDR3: CSAGGTSGAYEQYF
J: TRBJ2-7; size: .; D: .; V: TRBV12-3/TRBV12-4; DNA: TGTGCCAGCAAATTGGGGTTGTCCTACGAGCAGTACTTC; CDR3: CASKLGLSYEQYF